This T cell receptor beta chain was recovered during a study of blood T cell repertoires in COVID-19. Study context: Italy, Spain and the United States were the sources of the convalescent and acute COVID-19 samples.

Profiling relied on immunoSEQ multiplex PCR, and the TCRdb table lists in-frame clones only, not all of them. The repertoire has a few hundred thousand clones, under 90% of them found once; the top ten carry less than 4%. The CDR3 totals 12 residues. The V and J ends lost 4 bases and 5 bases respectively, with 8 bases between them. The V gene's germline CDR1 is SGHDN and CDR2 FVKESK. V gene TRBV14 combines with J gene TRBJ1-1; D unclear. The sample comprised peripheral blood. The receptor comes from a woman between 18 and 29 years old with acute or convalescent COVID-19. CDR3 nucleotides: TGTGCCAGCAGCCCCCACTATACTGAAGCTTTCTTT. As protein: CASSPHYTEAFF. Filled out from reference TRBV14 and TRBJ1-1, the complete variable domain reads EAGVTQFPSHSVIEKGQTVTLRCDPISGHDNLYWYRRVMGKEIKFLLHFVKESKQDESGMPNNRFLAERTGGTYSTLKVQPAELEDSGVYFCASSPHYTEAFFGQGTRLTVV.